A single sample gave rise to the 9 T cell receptor beta chains below, sequenced in a study of blood T cell repertoires in COVID-19. Using immunoSEQ multiplex PCR, the repertoire was profiled, and TCRdb retains in-frame clones only, with some absent. The data show about 190,000 clones, around 76% seen once. Sequenced material: PBMCs or T cells enriched from blood (not recorded which). These receptors came from a woman aged 50 to 60 with acute COVID-19.

The gene calls are TRBV6-5 and TRBJ1-2; D may be TRBD1 (5 bases). This CDR3 is 14 amino acids long. The V gene lost 7 bases and the J gene lost 3 bases, with 15 bases spanning the gap. Germline assignment: CDR1 MNHEY and CDR2 SVGAGI. In DNA form, the CDR3 reads TGTGCCAGCACCCGCCGAGGGGAGGACTATGGCTACACCTTC. Its translation is CASTRRGEDYGYTF.

J is TRBJ1-2 and V is TRBV2; 9 nucleotides align to TRBD1. The CDR3 spans 13 residues. V gave up 10 bases and J gave up 4 bases; unmatched junction bases: 7. From germline, CDR1 is SNHLY and CDR2 FYNNEI. CDR3 coding DNA: TGTGCCATTACCCCGACAGGGGGCTATGGCTACACCTTC. This encodes CAITPTGGYGYTF.

This clone was observed a single time. CDR3 sequence reads: CAISGTSGGQGDTQYF. The CDR3 DNA is TGTGCCATCAGCGGGACTAGCGGGGGGCAAGGGGATACGCAGTATTTT. The J gene is TRBJ2-3, the V gene TRBV10-3; TRBD2 matches at 15 bases. The CDR3 runs 16 residues. Germline-derived CDR1 and CDR2 are ENHRY and SYGVKD. Germline trimming cut 6 bases from V and 6 bases from J; bases unmatched to any gene: 7.

The chain joins TRBV6-1 to TRBJ1-2; possibly TRBD1 for D (6 bases). The CDR3 contains 15 residues. V lost 0 bases to trimming and J lost 5 bases, with 13 bases between them. Germline assignment: CDR1 MNHNS and CDR2 SASEGT. The CDR3 DNA reads as TGTGCCAGCAGTGAAGCGGCAGGGGCAGGATATGGCTACACCTTC. Translated: CASSEAAGAGYGYTF.

This clone was recorded only once. The chain uses TRBV5-4 and TRBJ2-5; 9 nucleotides line up with TRBD1. The germline V gene encodes CDR1 SGHNT and CDR2 YYREEE (reference sequence). The CDR3 has 15 residues. V was clipped by 3 bases and J by 2 bases; unmatched bases: 5. CDR3 nucleotides: TGTGCCAGCAGCTCTCGACAGGGGGGGCAAGAGACCCAGTACTTC. Translated, it gives CASSSRQGGQETQYF.

The V call is TRBV6-5, the J call TRBJ2-1, with D hard to call. Germline V gene lookup returns CDR1 MNHEY and CDR2 SVGAGI. The V gene lost 1 base and the J gene lost 3 bases, with 7 bases spanning the gap. The CDR3 spans 14 residues. CDR3 in amino acids: CASSYYSGYNEQFF. As DNA, the CDR3 is TGTGCCAGCAGTTACTACTCTGGCTACAATGAGCAGTTCTTC.

The V gene is TRBV27, the J gene TRBJ1-1; 7 bases match TRBD1. Germline loops: CDR1 MNHEY, CDR2 SMNVEV (reference sequence). The CDR3 runs 17 residues. Trimming took 2 bases from V and 0 from J; bases not matched to a gene: 9. As DNA, the CDR3 is TGTGCCAGCAGTTTACGCGGGGGGGGACAGATGAACACTGAAGCTTTCTTT. This translates into CASSLRGGGQMNTEAFF.

The J gene is TRBJ1-6, the V gene TRBV7-9; D gene ambiguous. V was pared by 2 bases and J by 8 bases, with 16 bases between. The germline gives CDR1 SEHNR, CDR2 FQNEAQ (reference sequence). This CDR3 is built from 16 residues. The chain's CDR3 is CASSLYLPRRDSPLHF. CDR3 DNA: TGTGCCAGCAGCTTATACCTCCCCAGGCGGGATTCACCCCTCCACTTT.

The chain employs TRBV19 and TRBJ1-1; D is unresolved. The germline CDR1 and CDR2 sequences are LNHDA and SQIVND (reference sequence). Deletions cut 5 bases from V and 10 bases from J, with 20 bases between. This CDR3 is 14 amino acids long. The CDR3 loop is CASSAPFGGLLAFF. The CDR3 DNA reads as TGTGCCAGTAGTGCCCCCTTTGGCGGTCTCCTAGCTTTCTTT. Variable domain in full (rest from reference TRBV19 and TRBJ1-1): DGGITQSPKYLFRKEGQNVTLSCEQNLNHDAMYWYRQDPGQGLRLIYYSQIVNDFQKGDIAEGYSVSREKKESFPLTVTSAQKNPTAFYLCASSAPFGGLLAFFGQGTRLTVV.